Presented here are 18 T cell receptor beta chains from one specimen sequenced in a study of blood T cell repertoires in COVID-19. Sequencing was performed with immunoSEQ multiplex PCR; in TCRdb, only in-frame clones are kept and a portion is missing. The data show about 400,000 clones, approximately 86% seen once. The sample consisted of peripheral blood. These receptors came from an older woman with COVID-19, enrolled during active disease.

The V and J genes are TRBV19 and TRBJ1-2, with 8 positions matching TRBD1. The CDR3 is 16 amino acids. V was clipped by 6 bases and J by 4 bases; unmatched bases: 13. The germline gives CDR1 LNHDA, CDR2 SQIVND (reference sequence). The CDR3 here is CASSNSDRGGTYGYTF. As DNA, the CDR3 is TGTGCCAGTAGCAACAGTGACAGGGGAGGAACCTATGGCTACACCTTC.

The chain links TRBV18 to TRBJ1-1; possibly TRBD1 for D (6 bases). From germline, CDR1 is KGHSH and CDR2 LQKENI. V lost 8 bases and J lost 3, with 16 bases in between. CDR3 length: 14 amino acids. Here the CDR3 DNA reads TGTGCCAGCCGCCCTTTGGGGGCCCACACTGAAGCTTTCTTT. Protein sequence: CASRPLGAHTEAFF.

This clone showed up just a few times. The chain uses TRBV29-1 and TRBJ1-6; D is undetermined. The germline V gene encodes CDR1 SQVTM and CDR2 ANQGSEA. The V and J ends lost 5 bases and 6 bases respectively, with 14 bases between them. The CDR3 spans 14 residues. CDR3 sequence: CSVSEGTFNSPLHF. The CDR3 nucleotides read TGCAGCGTTTCTGAGGGAACTTTTAATTCACCCCTCCACTTT.

The chain carries TRBV11-3 and TRBJ1-1; 7 nucleotides line up with TRBD1. There are 13 residues in the CDR3. Losses at the gene ends were 5 bases for V and 4 bases for J; bases not matched to a gene: 4. Germline CDR1 SGHNT, CDR2 YENEEA. The CDR3 region is CASSRGQGTEAFF. The DNA of the CDR3 is TGTGCCAGCAGCAGGGGGCAAGGCACTGAAGCTTTCTTT.

This chain connects TRBV10-3 to TRBJ1-2; D unresolved. The CDR3 spans 12 residues. CDR1 is ENHRY, CDR2 SYGVKD, per germline. Deletions cut 10 bases from V and 4 bases from J, with 13 bases between. CDR3 region: CATLMESYGYTF. CDR3 DNA: TGTGCCACCCTAATGGAGAGCTATGGCTACACCTTC.

The rearrangement joins TRBV30 to TRBJ1-2; 11 nucleotides align to TRBD1. Germline values: CDR1 GTSNPN, CDR2 SVGIG (reference sequence). There are 17 residues in the CDR3. With 5 bases clipped from V and 4 bases from J, the junction kept 15 bases outside the gene matches. The CDR3 region is CAWFEGQGVEDIYGYTF. As DNA, the CDR3 is TGTGCCTGGTTCGAGGGACAGGGGGTGGAGGACATCTATGGCTACACCTTC.

This clone was counted a few times. In nucleotides, the CDR3 is TGTGCCAGCAGTGAAATTGACAACTCCTACGAGCAGTACTTC. Its translation: CASSEIDNSYEQYF. V and J are TRBV6-1 and TRBJ2-7; no firm D call. With 2 bases removed from V and 0 bases from J, the gap between germline ends came to 8 bases. Per the germline V gene, CDR1 is MNHNS and CDR2 is SASEGT. CDR3 length: 14 amino acids.

The chain couples TRBV11-3 to TRBJ2-2; tentatively, D is TRBD2 (6 bases). Germline V lookup: CDR1 SGHNT, CDR2 YENEEA. V lost 5 bases and J lost 5, with 15 bases in between. The CDR3 contains 15 residues. The CDR3 region is CASSRLVGMTGELFF. CDR3 coding DNA: TGTGCCAGCAGCCGACTAGTGGGTATGACCGGGGAGCTGTTTTTT.

This clone was seen more than once but under ten times. The J gene is TRBJ1-3, the V gene TRBV3-1 (or the pseudogene TRBV3-2); no definite D call. The germline V gene encodes CDR1 LGHDT and CDR2 YNNKEL (reference sequence). The CDR3 totals 14 residues. Trimming took off 4 bases at V and 3 bases at J, with 10 bases between the two ends. This CDR3 is CASSRTGIGNTIYF. The CDR3 DNA sequence: TGTGCCAGCAGCCGTACGGGGATTGGAAACACCATATATTTT.

The chain employs TRBV4-2 and TRBJ1-1; the match to TRBD1 covers 7 bases. CDR1 is LGHNA, CDR2 YNFKEQ, per germline. CDR3 length equals 14 residues. J was trimmed by 1 base and V by 6 bases; bases with no gene match: 5. The CDR3 nucleotides are TGTGCCAGCAGGTACAGGGGACGGAACACTGAAGCTTTCTTT. This gives the protein CASRYRGRNTEAFF.

The V call is TRBV11-2, the J call TRBJ1-1, with a tentative D call TRBD1 (6 bases). This CDR3 has 11 residues. From germline, CDR1 is SGHAT and CDR2 FQNNGV. The ends were cut back, 4 bases at V and 10 bases at J, with 10 bases in the middle. The CDR3 bases are TGTGCCAGCAGCTCCTCACAGGGAGCTTTCTTT. Its protein is CASSSSQGAFF.

The chain combines TRBV12-3 or TRBV12-4 with TRBJ2-2; D not resolved. CDR3 length: 12 residues. V lost 1 base to trimming and J lost 8 bases, with 5 bases between them. As DNA, the CDR3 is TGTGCCAGCAGTTTAGTACGGGGGGAGCTGTTTTTT. As protein: CASSLVRGELFF.

The rearrangement uses TRBV4-3 and TRBJ1-2; the D gene is possibly TRBD1 (5 bases). Germline CDR1 is LGHNA and CDR2 is YSLEER. The CDR3 spans 15 residues. Trimming took 2 bases from V and 4 from J, leaving 14 bases between them. CDR3 sequence: CASSQLGLDSYGYTF. The CDR3 DNA reads as TGCGCCAGCAGCCAATTGGGACTTGACTCCTATGGCTACACCTTC.

The chain uses TRBV5-1 and TRBJ2-5; 12 nucleotides line up with TRBD2. Germline CDR1 and CDR2: SGHRS and YFSETQ. J gave up 4 bases and V 0 bases, and 4 bases lay outside the gene matches. The CDR3 is made up of 16 amino acids. The DNA for the CDR3 is TGCGCCAGCAGCTTGGGGATGACTAGCGGGGGAGAGACCCAGTACTTC. Its translation is CASSLGMTSGGETQYF.

The chain is built from TRBV2 and TRBJ2-7, with TRBD1 identical over 8 bases. The V segment lost 5 bases and the J segment 4 bases; nucleotides outside the gene matches: 10. The CDR3 sequence is 15 residues long. CDR1 and CDR2 from the germline V gene are SNHLY and FYNNEI. The CDR3 nucleotides are TGTGCCAGCAGTTCCCAAGGACAGGGCCGATACGAGCAGTACTTC. It yields the protein CASSSQGQGRYEQYF.

The rearrangement joins TRBV19 to TRBJ2-3; 7 bases line up with TRBD2. The CDR3 runs 15 residues. Trimming cost V 5 bases and J 0 bases; bases outside gene matches: 5. The germline CDR1 and CDR2 sequences are LNHDA and SQIVND (reference sequence). The CDR3 protein is CASSPWRGSTDTQYF. The CDR3 bases are TGTGCCAGTAGTCCCTGGCGGGGGAGCACAGATACGCAGTATTTT.

The gene calls are TRBV18 and TRBJ1-6; 8 positions match TRBD1. CDR3 length equals 16 residues. Germline CDR1 reads KGHSH; CDR2 reads LQKENI. Trimming took 5 bases from V and 7 from J; bases not matched to a gene: 10. This chain's CDR3 is CASSTVSGGGNSPLHF. In nucleotides, the CDR3 is TGTGCCAGCTCAACAGTATCAGGGGGCGGGAATTCACCCCTCCACTTT.

This clone appeared a few times. This rearrangement joins TRBV6-5 to TRBJ2-5, with a tentative D call TRBD1 (6 bases). Germline CDR1 MNHEY, CDR2 SVGAGI. The CDR3 loop spans 14 amino acids. The ends were cut back, 6 bases at V and 6 bases at J, with 17 bases in the middle. CDR3 sequence: CASSPDSVPQTQYF. The CDR3 nucleotides are TGTGCCAGCAGCCCGGACAGTGTCCCCCAGACCCAGTACTTC.